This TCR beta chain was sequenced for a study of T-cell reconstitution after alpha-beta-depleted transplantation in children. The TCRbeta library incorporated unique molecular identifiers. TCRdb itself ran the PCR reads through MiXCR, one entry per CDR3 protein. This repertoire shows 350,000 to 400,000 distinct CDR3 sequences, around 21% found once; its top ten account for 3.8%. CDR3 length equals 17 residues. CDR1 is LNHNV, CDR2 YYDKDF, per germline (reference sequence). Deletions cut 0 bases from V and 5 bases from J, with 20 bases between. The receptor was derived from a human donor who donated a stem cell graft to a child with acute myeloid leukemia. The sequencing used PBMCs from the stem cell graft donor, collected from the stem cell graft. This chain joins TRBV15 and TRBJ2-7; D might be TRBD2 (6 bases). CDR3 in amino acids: CATSRDAGLDAPNEQYF. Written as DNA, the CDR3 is TGTGCCACCAGCAGAGATGCGGGGTTAGATGCCCCTAACGAGCAGTACTTC.